The clone carrying this T cell receptor beta chain was seen only a few times. This sample was included in a study of T-cell memory formation after mild COVID-19. The CDR3 contains 16 residues. V was pared by 5 bases and J by 4 bases, with 11 bases of the junction left unmatched. Germline assignment: CDR1 SGHAT and CDR2 FQNNGV. TCRdb reanalysed the 5' RACE reads using MiXCR and keeps one entry per CDR3 protein. This table has about 470,000 distinct CDR3 sequences, around a quarter appearing once. This receptor was obtained from an adult woman who had mild COVID-19 (a few samples of this study predate the infection). Cell type and time point are not known. The V and J genes are TRBV11-2 and TRBJ2-7; TRBD2 matches at 10 bases. The sample taken for sequencing was PBMCs or a T cell subset sorted from them (not recorded which). The CDR3 DNA is TGTGCCAGCAGCCTGCATGGGGCTAGCGGGAGATACGAGCAGTACTTC. It specifies CASSLHGASGRYEQYF.